Each of the 26 T cell receptor beta chains below was sequenced from the same sample in a study of identical twins. Using its own MiXCR run on the 5' RACE reads, TCRdb lists one record per CDR3 protein. This table has around 650,000 distinct CDR3 sequences, 7.1% appearing once. These data also formed part of another study, on yellow fever vaccine responses in identical twins.

Sequenced sample: PBMCs. These TCRs come from a woman aged 18-29 years in good health.

This clonotype was recorded a few times. V gene TRBV12-3 or TRBV12-4 combines with J gene TRBJ1-4, with D unresolved. The ends were cut back, 5 bases at V and 3 bases at J, with 7 bases in the middle. This CDR3 contains 13 residues. CDR3 protein: CASSPRPNEKLFF. In DNA form, the CDR3 reads TGTGCCAGCAGTCCCCGACCTAATGAAAAACTGTTTTTT.

This clonotype was seen many times. This sequence joins TRBV3-1 and TRBJ1-6; no definite D call. The CDR3 has 14 residues. The V and J ends lost 0 bases and 11 bases respectively, with 11 bases between them. Germline V gene lookup returns CDR1 LGHDT and CDR2 YNNKEL (reference sequence). Here the CDR3 DNA reads TGTGCCAGCAGCCAAGATTTTCGGGCCGCACCCCTCCACTTT. This translates into CASSQDFRAAPLHF.

The chain combines TRBV6-5 with TRBJ2-7; no reliable D call. Trimming pared 0 bases from V and 0 bases from J, leaving 12 bases between. Germline V lookup: CDR1 MNHEY, CDR2 SVGAGI. The CDR3 extends over 16 amino acids. The CDR3 nucleotides are TGTGCCAGCAGTTACTCTCGGGCGCCAAGCTCCTACGAGCAGTACGTC. Encoded protein: CASSYSRAPSSYEQYV.

This clonotype was recorded many times. The V gene is TRBV3-1, the J gene TRBJ2-3; 7 bases are shared with TRBD2. CDR1 LGHDT and CDR2 YNNKEL come from the germline V gene (reference sequence). The CDR3 spans 16 residues. V lost 2 bases, J lost 0 bases, and 5 bases stayed unmatched. The CDR3 DNA follows: TGTGCCAGCAGCCAAAGGCCGGGACTAAGCACAGATACGCAGTATTTT. It yields the protein CASSQRPGLSTDTQYF.

This clonotype was counted a few times. V usage is TRBV20-1 and J usage is TRBJ2-5; D possibly uses TRBD1 or TRBD2 (5 bases each). CDR1 and CDR2 from the germline V gene are DFQATT and SNEGSKA (reference sequence). Trimming shortened V by 5 bases and J by 5 bases, and 15 bases separated the two germline ends. The CDR3 consists of 13 residues. The CDR3 sequence: CSAPPQGTETQYF. The CDR3 bases are TGCAGTGCTCCCCCACAAGGGACGGAGACCCAGTACTTC.

This clonotype was counted only a few times. This chain connects TRBV7-9 to TRBJ2-2; D is perhaps TRBD1 (5 bases). The CDR3 contains 14 residues. Deletions cut 3 bases from V and 4 bases from J, with 9 bases between. Germline lookup yields CDR1 SEHNR and CDR2 FQNEAQ (reference sequence). The CDR3 protein is CASSFPGLTGELFF. The CDR3 DNA is TGTGCCAGCAGCTTTCCAGGGCTCACCGGGGAGCTGTTTTTT.

CDR3 amino acids: CSARDGTYEQYF. The CDR3 DNA reads as TGCAGTGCTAGAGATGGTACCTACGAGCAGTACTTC. The chain employs TRBV20-1 and TRBJ2-7; D gene uncertain. CDR3 size: 12 residues. CDR1 DFQATT and CDR2 SNEGSKA come from the germline V gene (reference sequence). V was clipped by 0 bases and J by 2 bases, with 5 bases between them.

This clonotype was detected only a few times. This chain uses TRBV5-5 with TRBJ2-3, with a weak D call TRBD2 (5 bases). V lost 3 bases, J lost 1 base, and 12 bases lay in between. The germline V gene encodes CDR1 SGHKS and CDR2 YYEKEE (reference sequence). The length of the CDR3 is 15 residues. DNA for the CDR3: TGTGCCAGCAGCTCTATCCGGGGTGGCACAGATACGCAGTATTTT. Its translation is CASSSIRGGTDTQYF.

V is TRBV7-9 and J is TRBJ2-3; maybe TRBD2 (5 bases). CDR3 size: 15 residues. Germline V gene data show CDR1 as SEHNR and CDR2 as FQNEAQ (reference sequence). V lost 2 bases, J lost 2 bases, and 11 bases lay in between. This CDR3 is CASSLLQLDTDTQYF. The DNA of the CDR3 is TGTGCCAGCAGCTTACTACAACTAGACACAGATACGCAGTATTTT.

This chain joins TRBV24-1 and TRBJ2-1; 7 nucleotides match TRBD2. With 4 bases clipped from V and 9 bases from J, the junction kept 5 bases outside the gene matches. CDR3 length: 13 residues. CDR1 and CDR2 (germline): KGHDR, SFDVKD. CDR3 nucleotides: TGTGCCACCAGTGACTGGGGACTATTTGAGCAGTTCTTC. It specifies CATSDWGLFEQFF.

This clonotype was counted at least ten times. V gene TRBV5-1 combines with J gene TRBJ2-1; perhaps TRBD2 as D (7 bases). Trimming removed 4 bases from V and 5 bases from J, with 16 bases in between. CDR1 SGHRS and CDR2 YFSETQ come from the germline V gene. This CDR3 is built from 15 residues. The CDR3 region is CASSGGGGRDNEQFF. CDR3 DNA sequence: TGCGCCAGCAGCGGAGGCGGGGGCAGGGACAATGAGCAGTTCTTC.

The chain joins TRBV5-5 to TRBJ2-1; 15 nucleotides agree with TRBD2. This CDR3 comprises 17 residues. Unmatched junction bases numbered 10, after V lost 3 bases and J lost 9 bases. The germline V gene encodes CDR1 SGHKS and CDR2 YYEKEE (reference sequence). The CDR3 here is CASSSGLAGGGYGEQFF. DNA for the CDR3: TGTGCCAGCAGCTCAGGACTAGCGGGAGGGGGGTACGGTGAGCAGTTCTTC.

This clonotype was counted ten times or more. The chain employs TRBV2 and TRBJ1-5; D not resolved. The germline V gene encodes CDR1 SNHLY and CDR2 FYNNEI. This CDR3 spans 13 amino acids. The V end lost 2 bases, the J end lost 4 bases, and 6 bases lay between the germline ends. This CDR3 reads CASSEQSNQPQHF. CDR3 DNA: TGTGCCAGCAGTGAACAGAGTAATCAGCCCCAGCATTTT.

This chain joins TRBV5-1 and TRBJ2-2; TRBD2 matches at 11 bases. The CDR3 totals 19 residues. In germline, CDR1 is SGHRS, CDR2 YFSETQ. J was trimmed by 5 bases and V by 4 bases; bases with no gene match: 16. DNA for the CDR3: TGCGCCAGCAGCGCCCGACTTAGCGGGAGGGCCCTCGGGACCGGGGAGCTGTTTTTT. Its protein is CASSARLSGRALGTGELFF.

The sample holds many counts of this clonotype. J is TRBJ2-5 and V is TRBV20-1; D is uncertain. The CDR3 is made up of 14 amino acids. The germline CDR1 and CDR2 sequences are DFQATT and SNEGSKA (reference sequence). V was pared by 5 bases and J by 2 bases, with 15 bases between. Here the CDR3 DNA reads TGCAGTGCTCCAACCTCTGGCTTTCAAGAGACCCAGTACTTC. Translating it yields CSAPTSGFQETQYF.

This clonotype was counted between two and nine times. The chain links TRBV4-1 to TRBJ2-5, with 9 bases identical to TRBD1. V shed 2 bases and J 5 bases; nucleotides not matched to a gene: 9. Germline CDR1 is MGHRA and CDR2 is YSYEKL. The length of the CDR3 is 16 residues. In nucleotides, the CDR3 is TGCGCCAGCAGCCAAACTGATACCGGGACAGGGGAGACCCAGTACTTC. Encoded protein: CASSQTDTGTGETQYF.

This chain links TRBV16 with TRBJ2-6; D possibly corresponds to TRBD2 (5 bases). The germline V and J ends were trimmed by 3 bases and 2 bases, with 8 bases remaining between them. This CDR3 spans 15 amino acids. Germline V CDR1 and CDR2: KGHSY, FQNENV. The CDR3 loop is CASSQRVAGANVLTF. The CDR3 bases are TGTGCCAGCAGCCAGCGGGTGGCTGGGGCCAACGTCCTGACTTTC.

This clonotype has more than one count but fewer than ten. The chain carries TRBV12-3 or TRBV12-4 and TRBJ2-5; 8 bases map to TRBD2. CDR3 size: 15 residues. V lost 3 bases to trimming and J lost 2 bases; unmatched junction nucleotides: 5. CDR3 sequence reads: CASSLGGGHQETQYF. For the CDR3, the DNA is TGTGCCAGCAGTTTGGGCGGGGGGCATCAAGAGACCCAGTACTTC.

This clonotype appeared a few times. The rearrangement uses TRBV19 and TRBJ2-2, with 9 nucleotides matching TRBD2. The V and J ends lost 4 bases and 0 bases, in that order; junction bases with no gene match: 6. From germline, CDR1 is LNHDA and CDR2 SQIVND (reference sequence). This CDR3 is built from 17 residues. The CDR3 nucleotides are TGTGCCAGTAGTAGCCAGGGCGGGAGGGCGAACACCGGGGAGCTGTTTTTT. Translating it yields CASSSQGGRANTGELFF.

The sample holds a few counts of this clonotype. The DNA for the CDR3 is TGTGCCAGCAGATTTAGCGGGGGGGCCTACGAGCAGTACTTC. This sequence encodes CASRFSGGAYEQYF. The chain has TRBV12-3 or TRBV12-4 and TRBJ2-7; 11 positions agree with TRBD2. V gave up 6 bases and J gave up 2 bases; unmatched junction bases: 3. The CDR3 consists of 14 residues.

V and J are TRBV13 and TRBJ1-1; TRBD1 might be the D (6 bases). V gave up 3 bases and J gave up 4 bases, with 12 bases separating them. The germline V gene encodes CDR1 PRHDT and CDR2 FYEKMQ (reference sequence). There are 14 residues in the CDR3. In DNA form, the CDR3 reads TGTGCCAGCAGCTTTTGGGGGCAGTCCACTGAAGCTTTCTTT. Its protein is CASSFWGQSTEAFF. The entire variable domain, with the rest obtained from reference TRBV13 and TRBJ1-1, is as follows: AAGVIQSPRHLIKEKRETATLKCYPIPRHDTVYWYQQGPGQDPQFLISFYEKMQSDKGSIPDRFSAQQFSDYHSELNMSSLELGDSALYFCASSFWGQSTEAFFGQGTRLTVV.

The chain carries TRBV18 and TRBJ2-1; TRBD2 matches at 10 bases. Germline V gene sequence: CDR1 KGHSH, CDR2 LQKENI. The CDR3 is 15 amino acids. The V gene end was trimmed by 3 bases and the J gene end by 6 bases; junction bases not matched to a gene: 5. The CDR3 is CASSPIAGGINEQFF. DNA of the CDR3: TGTGCCAGCTCACCGATAGCGGGAGGCATCAATGAGCAGTTCTTC.

This clonotype was observed at least ten times. The chain is built from TRBV27 and TRBJ2-7; D is possibly TRBD1 (5 bases). This CDR3 is 15 amino acids long. CDR1 and CDR2 from the germline V gene are MNHEY and SMNVEV (reference sequence). Trimming took off 5 bases at V and 4 bases at J, with 18 bases between the two ends. CDR3 DNA sequence: TGTGCCAGCAGTCCTCAATGGCAGGGTAATTACGAGCAGTACTTC. Its translation is CASSPQWQGNYEQYF.

This clonotype was detected only a few times. DNA for the CDR3: TGTGCCAGCTCCACCGGGCTAGTTGAACTCCACGAGCAGTACTTC. Translating gives CASSTGLVELHEQYF. The chain joins TRBV18 to TRBJ2-7; D is uncertain. V was pared by 6 bases and J by 5 bases, with 20 bases between. The germline CDR1 and CDR2 sequences are KGHSH and LQKENI. The CDR3 covers 15 residues.

This clonotype was counted only a few times. This chain uses TRBV28 with TRBJ2-7; D may be TRBD2 (5 bases). V lost 3 bases, J lost 4 bases, and 13 bases lay in between. The CDR3 runs to 14 residues. The germline gives CDR1 MDHEN, CDR2 SYDVKM. The DNA for the CDR3 is TGTGCCAGCAGTTTTGCCCGAGGGTCATACGAGCAGTACGTC. It codes for CASSFARGSYEQYV.

A few counts support this clonotype. The chain employs TRBV5-1 and TRBJ1-2, with D possibly TRBD1 on 5 matching bases. V gave up 0 bases and J gave up 3 bases, with 9 bases separating them. Per germline, CDR1 SGHRS and CDR2 YFSETQ. The CDR3 runs 14 residues. DNA of the CDR3: TGCGCCAGCAGCTTGGGGGACGGATACTATGGCTACACCTTC. It codes for CASSLGDGYYGYTF.